The 19 T cell receptor beta chains below come from one sample, sequenced in a study of CD8 T cells in ankylosing spondylitis. MiXCR, applied by TCRdb to the 5' RACE reads, yields one record per CDR3 protein. Among 150,000 to 200,000 distinct CDR3 sequences listed, about 20% were seen once. Sequenced: blood, either unsorted or a sorted T cell fraction (not recorded which). These receptors were taken from a male donor under 30 with ankylosing spondylitis or in good health (not recorded which).

This clonotype showed up many times. The V and J genes are TRBV19 and TRBJ2-1; 13 bases match TRBD2. V dropped 0 bases and J dropped 12; count of bases not matched to a gene: 8. The CDR3 is 16 amino acids. Germline V lookup: CDR1 LNHDA, CDR2 SQIVND (reference sequence). CDR3 DNA: TGTGCCAGTAGTATAGATTTGGGACTAGCGGGATTGAGGCAGTTCTTC. This encodes CASSIDLGLAGLRQFF.

At least ten counts were recorded for this clonotype. The rearrangement links TRBV12-3 or TRBV12-4 to TRBJ2-2, with D hard to call. There are 15 residues in the CDR3. The V and J ends lost 8 bases and 4 bases respectively, with 17 bases between them. For the CDR3, the DNA is TGTGCCAGCGACGACCCTGCGTGGGGCACCGGGGAGCTGTTTTTT. Translation: CASDDPAWGTGELFF.

This clonotype was seen repeatedly, ten times or more. CDR3 protein: CASSLGPSGTDTQYF. In DNA form, the CDR3 reads TGCGCCAGCAGCCTGGGACCCAGCGGCACAGATACGCAGTATTTT. The chain joins TRBV5-1 to TRBJ2-3; D assignment may be TRBD1 or TRBD2 (5 bases each). From germline, CDR1 is SGHRS and CDR2 YFSETQ. The length of the CDR3 is 15 residues. Trimming pared 4 bases from V and 1 base from J, leaving 13 bases between.

The rearrangement joins TRBV12-3 or TRBV12-4 to TRBJ2-3; a weak D match, TRBD2 (6 bases). Between the trimmed V and J ends, which lost 3 bases and 6 bases, there was a span of 25 bases. The CDR3 is 18 residues long. The CDR3 region has the DNA TGTGCCAGCAGTTTCCCGCGACGGCGGGACGGCAAGAGGGATACGCAGTATTTT. Its protein is CASSFPRRRDGKRDTQYF.

The sample holds many counts of this clonotype. The chain recombines TRBV20-1 with TRBJ1-6, with D tentatively TRBD1 (6 bases). V dropped 3 bases and J dropped 0 bases, with 15 bases sitting between them. The V gene's germline CDR1 is DFQATT and CDR2 SNEGSKA (reference sequence). This CDR3 is 17 amino acids long. CDR3 sequence reads: CSASPRGGSSYNSPLHF. The CDR3 nucleotides are TGCAGTGCTAGCCCCCGAGGGGGTTCCTCCTATAATTCACCCCTCCACTTT.

This clonotype was recorded at least ten times. V and J are TRBV20-1 and TRBJ2-7, with TRBD2 matching over 10 bases. The V and J ends lost 0 bases and 6 bases, in that order; junction bases with no gene match: 8. The CDR3 has 15 amino acids. The germline V gene encodes CDR1 DFQATT and CDR2 SNEGSKA (reference sequence). The chain's CDR3 is CSARDLASGSGEQYF. CDR3 in DNA: TGCAGTGCTAGAGATCTGGCTAGCGGGAGTGGCGAGCAGTACTTC.

The chain combines TRBV29-1 with TRBJ2-7; TRBD1 aligns across 9 bases. The V gene's germline CDR1 is SQVTM and CDR2 ANQGSEA. Germline trimming cut 3 bases from V and 5 bases from J; bases unmatched to any gene: 5. This CDR3 is 13 amino acids long. CDR3 bases: TGCAGCGTTGAGGGGACAGGGACTCACGAGCAGTACTTC. It is translated as CSVEGTGTHEQYF.

This clonotype has a count of ten or more. This chain joins TRBV20-1 and TRBJ1-5, with a possible D match to TRBD1 (6 bases). Germline V lookup: CDR1 DFQATT, CDR2 SNEGSKA (reference sequence). Trimming pared 5 bases from V and 1 base from J, leaving 15 bases between. The CDR3 covers 15 residues. The CDR3 region is CSAPDGQRSNQPQHF. In DNA, the CDR3 is TGCAGTGCTCCGGACGGACAGAGGAGCAATCAGCCCCAGCATTTT.

This clonotype was seen more than once but under ten times. The chain couples TRBV19 to TRBJ2-2, with 10 bases matching TRBD2. The CDR3 length is 13 residues. Looked up from germline, CDR1 is LNHDA and CDR2 is SQIVND (reference sequence). V lost 3 bases, J lost 9 bases, and 1 base stayed unmatched. The CDR3 loop reads CASSMGLARELFF. DNA for the CDR3: TGTGCCAGTAGTATGGGACTAGCGAGGGAGCTGTTTTTT.

This chain joins TRBV29-1 and TRBJ2-3; tentative D call: TRBD2 (5 bases). This CDR3 is built from 13 residues. V was trimmed by 5 bases and J by 0 bases, leaving 9 bases between them. The germline V gene encodes CDR1 SQVTM and CDR2 ANQGSEA. The chain's CDR3 is CSVSSGSTDTQYF. DNA for the CDR3: TGCAGCGTTTCCAGCGGAAGCACAGATACGCAGTATTTT.

This clonotype has ten or more counts. The rearrangement links TRBV24-1 to TRBJ2-1, with D hard to call. The CDR3 is made up of 18 amino acids. Germline V gene sequence: CDR1 KGHDR, CDR2 SFDVKD. V lost 0 bases to trimming and J lost 0 bases, with 14 bases between them. DNA for the CDR3: TGTGCCACCAGTGATTTGCCGGCGATATCGAGCTCCTACAATGAGCAGTTCTTC. Protein product: CATSDLPAISSSYNEQFF.

The table lists this clonotype with many counts. This chain links TRBV30 with TRBJ2-5; no clear D. Germline lookup yields CDR1 GTSNPN and CDR2 SVGIG (reference sequence). The CDR3 contains 12 residues. The ends were cut back, 0 bases at V and 7 bases at J, with 9 bases in the middle. Here the CDR3 reads CAWSVQIGTQYF. In nucleotides, the CDR3 is TGTGCCTGGAGTGTACAAATAGGGACCCAGTACTTC.

The sample holds many counts of this clonotype. The chain employs TRBV10-3 and TRBJ2-1; 9 positions match TRBD2. The germline V gene encodes CDR1 ENHRY and CDR2 SYGVKD. This CDR3 spans 12 amino acids. The trim removed 2 bases at V and 12 bases at J, leaving 2 bases unmatched. Here the CDR3 DNA reads TGTGCCATCAGTGAGCAACTAGCGGGGCAGTTCTTC. Protein: CAISEQLAGQFF.

This clonotype appeared many times. This sequence joins TRBV5-6 and TRBJ2-1; D possibly corresponds to TRBD1 (5 bases). The germline V gene encodes CDR1 SGHDT and CDR2 YYEEEE. V lost 0 bases and J lost 4, with 8 bases in between. CDR3 size: 14 residues. The CDR3 nucleotides read TGTGCCAGCAGCTTGGGAGCAGGGTACAATGAGCAGTTCTTC. Its protein is CASSLGAGYNEQFF.

This clonotype was counted at least ten times. The chain uses TRBV25-1 and TRBJ2-7, with 10 bases lining up with TRBD2. Per the germline V gene, CDR1 is MGHDK and CDR2 is SYGVNS. V gave up 2 bases and J gave up 2 bases; unmatched junction bases: 3. This CDR3 spans 15 amino acids. In DNA form, the CDR3 reads TGTGCCAGCAGTGAAAGTGGGACTAGCGCCTACGAGCAGTACTTC. Translation: CASSESGTSAYEQYF.

This clonotype came up many times. The rearrangement uses TRBV10-2 and TRBJ2-3; D gene ambiguous. Trimming shortened V by 6 bases and J by 4 bases, and 20 bases separated the two germline ends. The length of the CDR3 is 16 residues. Germline-derived CDR1 and CDR2 are WSHSY and SAAADI. The DNA for the CDR3 is TGCGCCAGCAGATTGGGTAGTACGCCGCGAGCAGATACGCAGTATTTT. Protein sequence: CASRLGSTPRADTQYF.

This chain links TRBV4-3 with TRBJ1-5, with a weak D call TRBD1 (5 bases). The CDR3 loop spans 15 amino acids. CDR1 and CDR2 from the germline V gene are LGHNA and YSLEER. V lost 0 bases and J lost 2, with 8 bases in between. The CDR3 sequence: CASSQDWGGNQPQHF. The CDR3 DNA is TGCGCCAGCAGCCAAGATTGGGGGGGCAATCAGCCCCAGCATTTT.

This clonotype was recorded many times. The chain uses TRBV5-5 and TRBJ2-1; 7 bases line up with TRBD2. Germline V CDR1 and CDR2: SGHKS, YYEKEE (reference sequence). The CDR3 extends over 14 amino acids. The V gene end was trimmed by 4 bases and the J gene end by 6 bases; junction bases not matched to a gene: 7. The CDR3: CASSPRTSPNEQFF. CDR3 DNA: TGTGCCAGCAGCCCGAGGACTAGTCCCAATGAGCAGTTCTTC.

This clonotype was recorded at least ten times. This chain uses TRBV10-3 with TRBJ2-7; 11 nucleotides match TRBD1. With 3 bases clipped from V and 6 bases from J, the junction kept 4 bases outside the gene matches. Germline CDR1 reads ENHRY; CDR2 reads SYGVKD. This CDR3 is 14 amino acids long. The CDR3 DNA is TGTGCCATCAGTGACCCTGGGACAGGGGGCGAGCAGTACGTC. Residues: CAISDPGTGGEQYV.